These 2 T cell receptor beta chains originate from one sample sequenced in a study of blood T cell repertoires in COVID-19 (dated by TCRdb to 2020 to 2022). The library was prepared using the immunoSEQ multiplex PCR assay. What TCRdb holds here is the immuneACCESS table cut down to in-frame rearrangements. Part of the clones is not present; checked against another copy, under half of the missing clones reflect an unresolved V gene, and the others are unexplained. A total of 65,000 to 85,000 clones appear in this sample, approximately 89% of them only once. The top ten clonotypes cover about 2.1% of the sample. The sequenced sample was peripheral blood. Receptor source: a human donor in a cohort sampled during active COVID-19.

The J gene is TRBJ1-1, the V gene TRBV7-9, with D uncertain. V was shortened by 1 base and J by 8 bases, with 11 bases between the two germline ends. Germline V gene sequence: CDR1 SEHNR, CDR2 FQNEAQ (reference sequence). This CDR3 comprises 13 residues. CDR3 coding DNA: TGTGCCAGCAGCTTAGTCTGGCGGATAGAAGCTTTCTTT. As protein: CASSLVWRIEAFF. The whole variable domain, filled in from reference TRBV7-9 and TRBJ1-1, reads DTGVSQNPRHKITKRGQNVTFRCDPISEHNRLYWYRQTLGQGPEFLTYFQNEAQLEKSRLLSDRFSAERPKGSFSTLEIQRTEQGDSAMYLCASSLVWRIEAFFGQGTRLTVV.

The CDR3 reads CASSISAGGYWDEQFF. In DNA, the CDR3 is TGTGCCAGTAGTATCTCAGCGGGAGGATATTGGGATGAGCAGTTCTTC. The chain joins TRBV19 to TRBJ2-1; 9 bases fit TRBD2. Germline V CDR1 and CDR2: LNHDA, SQIVND (reference sequence). This CDR3 spans 16 amino acids. V gave up 3 bases and J gave up 8 bases; unmatched junction bases: 11. The full variable domain, rest sourced from reference TRBV19 and TRBJ2-1, is DGGITQSPKYLFRKEGQNVTLSCEQNLNHDAMYWYRQDPGQGLRLIYYSQIVNDFQKGDIAEGYSVSREKKESFPLTVTSAQKNPTAFYLCASSISAGGYWDEQFFGPGTRLTVL.